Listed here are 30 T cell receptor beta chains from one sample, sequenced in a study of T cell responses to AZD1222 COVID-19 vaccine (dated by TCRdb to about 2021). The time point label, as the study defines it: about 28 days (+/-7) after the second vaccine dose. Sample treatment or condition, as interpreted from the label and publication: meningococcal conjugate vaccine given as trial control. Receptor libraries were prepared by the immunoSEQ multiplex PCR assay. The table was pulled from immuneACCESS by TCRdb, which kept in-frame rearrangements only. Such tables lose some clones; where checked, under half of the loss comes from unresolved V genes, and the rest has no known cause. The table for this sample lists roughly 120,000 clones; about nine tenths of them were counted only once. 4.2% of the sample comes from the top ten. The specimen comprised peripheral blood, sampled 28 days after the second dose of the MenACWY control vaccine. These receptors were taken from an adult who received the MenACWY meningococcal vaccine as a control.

This CDR3 is CASSLGSGSSYEQYF. Written as DNA, the CDR3 is TGTGCCAGCAGCTTAGGTAGCGGGAGCTCCTACGAGCAGTACTTC. V gene TRBV7-2 combines with J gene TRBJ2-7, with 9 bases aligning to TRBD2. This CDR3 has 15 amino acids. The V gene end was trimmed by 1 base and the J gene end by 0 bases; junction bases not matched to a gene: 1. CDR1 is SGHTA, CDR2 FQGNSA, per germline.

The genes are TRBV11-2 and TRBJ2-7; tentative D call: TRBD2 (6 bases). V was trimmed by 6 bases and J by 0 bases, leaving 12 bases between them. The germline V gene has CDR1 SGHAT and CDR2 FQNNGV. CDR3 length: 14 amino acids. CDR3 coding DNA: TGTGCCAGCAGATTCGTGGGGGGCTCCTACGAGCAGTACTTC. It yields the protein CASRFVGGSYEQYF. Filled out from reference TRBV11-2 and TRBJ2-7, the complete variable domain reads EAGVAQSPRYKIIEKRQSVAFWCNPISGHATLYWYQQILGQGPKLLIQFQNNGVVDDSQLPKDRFSAERLKGVDSTLKIQPAKLEDSAVYLCASRFVGGSYEQYFGPGTRLTVT.

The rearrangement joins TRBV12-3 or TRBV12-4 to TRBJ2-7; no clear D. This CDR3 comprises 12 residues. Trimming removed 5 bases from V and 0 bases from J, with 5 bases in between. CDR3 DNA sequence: TGTGCCAGCAGTCTGCTCTCCTACGAGCAGTACTTC. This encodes CASSLLSYEQYF.

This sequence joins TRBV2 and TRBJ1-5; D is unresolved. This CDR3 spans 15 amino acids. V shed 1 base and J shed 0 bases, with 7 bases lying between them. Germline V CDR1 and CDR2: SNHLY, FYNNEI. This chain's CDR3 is CASSEGGYSNQPQHF. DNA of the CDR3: TGTGCCAGCAGTGAAGGGGGTTATAGCAATCAGCCCCAGCATTTT. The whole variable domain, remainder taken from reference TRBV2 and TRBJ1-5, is EPEVTQTPSHQVTQMGQEVILRCVPISNHLYFYWYRQILGQKVEFLVSFYNNEISEKSEIFDDQFSVERPDGSNFTLKIRSTKLEDSAMYFCASSEGGYSNQPQHFGDGTRLSIL.

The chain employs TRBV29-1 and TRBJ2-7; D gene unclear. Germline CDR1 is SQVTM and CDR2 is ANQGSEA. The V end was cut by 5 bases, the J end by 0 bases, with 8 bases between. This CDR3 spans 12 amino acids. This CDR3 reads CSVSSSSYEQYV. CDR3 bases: TGCAGCGTTAGTTCCAGCTCCTACGAGCAGTACGTC.

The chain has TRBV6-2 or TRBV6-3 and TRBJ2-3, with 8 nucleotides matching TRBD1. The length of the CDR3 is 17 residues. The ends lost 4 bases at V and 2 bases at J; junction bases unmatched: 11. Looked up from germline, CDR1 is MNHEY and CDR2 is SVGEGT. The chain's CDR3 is CASSSIEQGGHTDTQYF. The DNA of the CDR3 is TGTGCCAGCAGTTCAATAGAACAGGGGGGACACACAGATACGCAGTATTTT.

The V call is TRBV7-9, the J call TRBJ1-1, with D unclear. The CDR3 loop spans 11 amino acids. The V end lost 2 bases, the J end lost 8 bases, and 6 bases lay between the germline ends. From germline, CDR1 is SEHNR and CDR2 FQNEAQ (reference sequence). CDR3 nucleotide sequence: TGTGCCAGCAGCTTATATGTAGAAGCTTTCTTT. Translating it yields CASSLYVEAFF.

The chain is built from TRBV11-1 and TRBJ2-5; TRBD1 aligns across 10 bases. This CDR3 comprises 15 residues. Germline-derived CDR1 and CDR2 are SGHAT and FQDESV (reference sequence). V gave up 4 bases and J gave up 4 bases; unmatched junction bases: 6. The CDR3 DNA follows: TGTGCCAGCAGCTCCACGACAGGGGGCAGAGAGACCCAGTACTTC. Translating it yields CASSSTTGGRETQYF.

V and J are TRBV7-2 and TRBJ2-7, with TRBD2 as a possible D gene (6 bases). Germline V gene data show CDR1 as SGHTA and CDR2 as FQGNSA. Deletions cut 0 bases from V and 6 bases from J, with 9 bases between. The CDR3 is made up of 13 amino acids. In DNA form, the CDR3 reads TGTGCCAGCAGCTTAGCAAGCGGGTCCGAGCAGTACGTC. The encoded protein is CASSLASGSEQYV.

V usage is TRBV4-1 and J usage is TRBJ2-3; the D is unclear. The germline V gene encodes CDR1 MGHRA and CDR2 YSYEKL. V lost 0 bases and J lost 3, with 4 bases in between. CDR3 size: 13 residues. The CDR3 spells CASSQDSTDTQYF. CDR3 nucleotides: TGCGCCAGCAGCCAAGACTCAACAGATACGCAGTATTTT.

The CDR3 loop is CASSFVGGGATGELFF. The CDR3 bases are TGTGCCAGCAGTTTTGTAGGCGGGGGGGCCACCGGGGAGCTGTTTTTT. The rearrangement uses TRBV6-2 or TRBV6-3 and TRBJ2-2; 9 bases align to TRBD2. Germline values: CDR1 MNHEY, CDR2 SVGEGT. The CDR3 is made up of 16 amino acids. V was clipped by 4 bases and J by 4 bases; unmatched bases: 7.

CDR3 in DNA: TGTGCCAGCAGTTTAAGGACTGAAGCTTTCTTT. Amino acids: CASSLRTEAFF. The chain uses TRBV12-3 or TRBV12-4 and TRBJ1-1, with D uncertain. This CDR3 has 11 residues. The V end was cut by 2 bases, the J end by 5 bases, with 3 bases between.

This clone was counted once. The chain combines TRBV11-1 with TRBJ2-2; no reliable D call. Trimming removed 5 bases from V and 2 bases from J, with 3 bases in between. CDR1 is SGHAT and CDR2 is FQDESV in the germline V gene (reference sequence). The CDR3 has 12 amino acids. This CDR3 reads CASSLNTGELFF. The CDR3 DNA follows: TGTGCCAGCAGCCTTAACACCGGGGAGCTGTTTTTT.

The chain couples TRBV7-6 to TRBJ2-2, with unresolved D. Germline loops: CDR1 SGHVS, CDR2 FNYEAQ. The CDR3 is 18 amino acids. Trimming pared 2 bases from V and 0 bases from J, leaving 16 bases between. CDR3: CASSLLVGSNTNTGELFF. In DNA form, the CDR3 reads TGTGCCAGCAGCTTATTAGTGGGCAGCAACACGAACACCGGGGAGCTGTTTTTT.

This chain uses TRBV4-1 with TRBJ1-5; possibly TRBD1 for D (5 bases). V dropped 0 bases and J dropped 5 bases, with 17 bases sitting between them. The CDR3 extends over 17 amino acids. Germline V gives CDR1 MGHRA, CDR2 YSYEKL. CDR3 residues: CASSQDFRVGPDQPQHF. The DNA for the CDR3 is TGCGCCAGCAGCCAAGACTTCAGGGTGGGTCCGGATCAGCCCCAGCATTTT.

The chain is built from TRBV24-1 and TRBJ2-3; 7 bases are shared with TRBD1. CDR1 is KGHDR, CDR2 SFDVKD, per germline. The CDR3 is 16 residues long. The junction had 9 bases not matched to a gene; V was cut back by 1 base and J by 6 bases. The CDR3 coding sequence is TGTGCCACCAGTGATTTTCCCTACCAGACAGGGGATACGCAGTATTTT. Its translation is CATSDFPYQTGDTQYF.

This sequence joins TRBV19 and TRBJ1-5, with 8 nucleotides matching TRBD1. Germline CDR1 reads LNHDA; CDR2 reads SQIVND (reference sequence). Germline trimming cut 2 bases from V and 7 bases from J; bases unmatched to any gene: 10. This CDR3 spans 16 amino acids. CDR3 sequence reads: CASSIRRDRQHQPQHF. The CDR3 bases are TGTGCCAGTAGTATACGCAGGGACAGGCAACACCAGCCCCAGCATTTT. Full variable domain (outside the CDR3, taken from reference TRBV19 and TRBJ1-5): DGGITQSPKYLFRKEGQNVTLSCEQNLNHDAMYWYRQDPGQGLRLIYYSQIVNDFQKGDIAEGYSVSREKKESFPLTVTSAQKNPTAFYLCASSIRRDRQHQPQHFGDGTRLSIL.

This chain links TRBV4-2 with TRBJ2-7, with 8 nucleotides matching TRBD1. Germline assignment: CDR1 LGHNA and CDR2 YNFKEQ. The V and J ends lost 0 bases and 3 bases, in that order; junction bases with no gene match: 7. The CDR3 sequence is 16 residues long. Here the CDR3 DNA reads TGTGCCAGCAGCCAAGACGTATGGGACAGGAGCTACGAGCAGTACGTC. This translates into CASSQDVWDRSYEQYV.

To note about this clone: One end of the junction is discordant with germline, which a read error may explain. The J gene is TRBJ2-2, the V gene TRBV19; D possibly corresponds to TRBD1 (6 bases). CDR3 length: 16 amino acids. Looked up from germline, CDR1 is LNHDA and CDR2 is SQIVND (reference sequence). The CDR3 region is CASRIGQGRGTGELFF. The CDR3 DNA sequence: TGTGCCAGTAGGATAGGGCAGGGGCGAGGCACCGGGGAGCTGTTTTTT.

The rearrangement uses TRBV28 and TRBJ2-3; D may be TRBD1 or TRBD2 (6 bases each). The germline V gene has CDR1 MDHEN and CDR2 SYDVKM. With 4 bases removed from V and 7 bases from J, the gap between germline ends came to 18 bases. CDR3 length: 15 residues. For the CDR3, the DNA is TGTGCCAGCAGTTCCACTAGCAAGGGGGGTAATACGCAGTATTTT. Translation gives CASSSTSKGGNTQYF.

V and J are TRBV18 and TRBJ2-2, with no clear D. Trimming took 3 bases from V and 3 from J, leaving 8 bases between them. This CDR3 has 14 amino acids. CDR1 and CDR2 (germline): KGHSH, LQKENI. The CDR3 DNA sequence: TGTGCCAGCTCACCGATGGCCGACACCGGGGAGCTGTTTTTT. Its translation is CASSPMADTGELFF.

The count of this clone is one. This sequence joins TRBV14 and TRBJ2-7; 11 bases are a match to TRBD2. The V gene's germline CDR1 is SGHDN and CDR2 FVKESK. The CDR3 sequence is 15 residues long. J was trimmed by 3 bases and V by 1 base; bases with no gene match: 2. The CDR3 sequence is CASSQAGTSGYEQYF. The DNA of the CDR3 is TGTGCCAGCAGCCAAGCCGGGACTAGCGGCTACGAGCAGTACTTC.

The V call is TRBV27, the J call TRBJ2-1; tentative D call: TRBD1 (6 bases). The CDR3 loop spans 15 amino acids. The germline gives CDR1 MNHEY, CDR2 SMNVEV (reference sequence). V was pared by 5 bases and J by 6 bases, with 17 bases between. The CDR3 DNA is TGTGCCAGCAGTCCTAGACAGGCCTTAGGCAATGAGCAGTTCTTC. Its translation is CASSPRQALGNEQFF.

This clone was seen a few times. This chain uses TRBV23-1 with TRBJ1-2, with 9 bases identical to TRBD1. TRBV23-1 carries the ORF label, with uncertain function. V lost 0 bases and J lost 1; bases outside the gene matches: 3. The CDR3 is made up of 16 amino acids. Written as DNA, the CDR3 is TGCGCCAGCAGTCAATCGAGACAGGGGGGTAACTATGGCTACACCTTC. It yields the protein CASSQSRQGGNYGYTF.

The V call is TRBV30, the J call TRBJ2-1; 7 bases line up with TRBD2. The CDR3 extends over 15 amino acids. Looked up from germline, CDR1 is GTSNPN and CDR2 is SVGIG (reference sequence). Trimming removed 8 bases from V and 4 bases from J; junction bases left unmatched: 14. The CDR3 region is CAQRGARGGYNEQFF. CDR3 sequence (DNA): TGTGCCCAGAGAGGTGCTCGCGGGGGTTACAATGAGCAGTTCTTC.

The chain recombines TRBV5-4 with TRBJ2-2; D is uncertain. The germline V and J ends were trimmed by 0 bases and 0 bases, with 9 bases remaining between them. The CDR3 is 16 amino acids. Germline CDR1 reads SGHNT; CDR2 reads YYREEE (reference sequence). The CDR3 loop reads CASSLDQSPNTGELFF. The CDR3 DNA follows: TGTGCCAGCAGCTTGGATCAGAGCCCGAACACCGGGGAGCTGTTTTTT.

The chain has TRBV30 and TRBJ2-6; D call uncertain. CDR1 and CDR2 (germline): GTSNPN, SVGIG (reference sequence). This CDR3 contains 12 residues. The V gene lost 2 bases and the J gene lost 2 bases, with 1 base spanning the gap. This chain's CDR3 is CAWSPGANVLTF. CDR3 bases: TGTGCCTGGAGTCCTGGGGCCAACGTCCTGACTTTC.

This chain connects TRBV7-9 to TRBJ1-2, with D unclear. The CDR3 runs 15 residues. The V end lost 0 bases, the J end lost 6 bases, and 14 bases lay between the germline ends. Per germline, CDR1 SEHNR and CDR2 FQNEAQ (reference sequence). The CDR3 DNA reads TGTGCCAGCAGCTTAGCCGGAGAGGGTGGGAATGGCTACACCTTC. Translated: CASSLAGEGGNGYTF. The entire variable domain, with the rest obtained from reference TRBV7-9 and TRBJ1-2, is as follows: DTGVSQNPRHKITKRGQNVTFRCDPISEHNRLYWYRQTLGQGPEFLTYFQNEAQLEKSRLLSDRFSAERPKGSFSTLEIQRTEQGDSAMYLCASSLAGEGGNGYTFGSGTRLTVV.

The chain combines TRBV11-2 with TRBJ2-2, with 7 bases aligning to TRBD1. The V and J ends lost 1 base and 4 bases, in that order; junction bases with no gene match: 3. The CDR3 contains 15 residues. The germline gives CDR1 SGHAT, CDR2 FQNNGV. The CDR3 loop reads CASSLVSGGTGELFF. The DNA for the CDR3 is TGTGCCAGCAGCTTAGTGTCAGGGGGCACCGGGGAGCTGTTTTTT.

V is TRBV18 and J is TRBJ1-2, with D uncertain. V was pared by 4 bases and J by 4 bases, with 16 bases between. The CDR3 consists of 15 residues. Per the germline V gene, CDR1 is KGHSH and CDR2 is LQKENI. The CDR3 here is CASSQSLEGTYGYTF. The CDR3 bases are TGTGCCAGCTCACAGTCCTTAGAAGGAACCTATGGCTACACCTTC.